These 8 T cell receptor beta chains came from one sample sequenced in a study of blood T cell repertoires in COVID-19. TCRdb's copy holds only in-frame clones and misses some; the assay was immunoSEQ multiplex PCR. The table has some 120,000 clones, approximately 80% seen once. The sequenced sample consisted of peripheral blood. Source of these receptors: a human donor in a cohort sampled during active COVID-19.

CDR3 DNA: TGTGCCAGCTCACCACGAATCAGTCGCCTAGCGGGGGAAGCGAACACCGGGGAGCTGTTTTTT. It is translated as CASSPRISRLAGEANTGELFF. The V gene is TRBV18, the J gene TRBJ2-2; 10 positions match TRBD2. V lost 1 base, J lost 0 bases, and 14 bases stayed unmatched. The CDR3 is 21 amino acids. The germline CDR1 and CDR2 sequences are KGHSH and LQKENI.

This clone occurred once. The CDR3 is CASSQESRWAQYF. The CDR3 DNA sequence: TGCGCCAGCAGCCAAGAGAGTAGGTGGGCACAGTACTTC. The gene calls are TRBV4-1 and TRBJ2-4; D uncertain. V dropped 0 bases and J dropped 13 bases, with 13 bases sitting between them. Per germline, CDR1 MGHRA and CDR2 YSYEKL. The CDR3 extends over 13 amino acids.

V gene TRBV5-6 combines with J gene TRBJ2-2; unclear D gene. Germline lookup yields CDR1 SGHDT and CDR2 YYEEEE. The CDR3 consists of 14 residues. Between the trimmed V and J ends, which lost 4 bases and 1 base, there was a span of 8 bases. The CDR3 is CASSGTENTGELFF. The CDR3 bases are TGTGCCAGCAGCGGTACAGAGAACACCGGGGAGCTGTTTTTT.

The V gene is TRBV7-8, the J gene TRBJ2-7; no reliable D call. The CDR3 length is 15 residues. Germline V gene lookup returns CDR1 SGHVS and CDR2 FQNEAQ. V lost 3 bases and J 0 bases, leaving 12 bases between the germline ends. The CDR3 sequence: CASSFDTTLSYEQYF. CDR3 DNA sequence: TGTGCCAGCAGCTTTGACACGACCCTCTCCTACGAGCAGTACTTC. Together with reference TRBV7-8 and TRBJ2-7, the CDR3 gives the full variable domain: GAGVSQSPRYKVAKRGQDVALRCDPISGHVSLFWYQQALGQGPEFLTYFQNEAQLDKSGLPSDRFFAERPEGSVSTLKIQRTQQEDSAVYLCASSFDTTLSYEQYFGPGTRLTVT.

This clone has only a few counts. The chain employs TRBV5-1 and TRBJ2-7; 7 bases are a match to TRBD2. Germline V gives CDR1 SGHRS, CDR2 YFSETQ. The V and J ends lost 2 bases and 1 base, in that order; junction bases with no gene match: 3. The CDR3 is 14 amino acids. The CDR3 coding sequence is TGCGCCAGCAGCTTAACACTAGCGTCCTACGAGCAGTACTTC. Translated: CASSLTLASYEQYF.

The rearrangement uses TRBV9 and TRBJ2-3; 9 bases match TRBD2. CDR3 length: 17 amino acids. In germline, CDR1 is SGDLS, CDR2 YYNGEE. The junction had 13 bases not matched to a gene; V was cut back by 2 bases and J by 6 bases. This CDR3 reads CASSVGRSGGWWDTQYF. In DNA, the CDR3 is TGTGCCAGCAGCGTGGGGCGTAGCGGGGGCTGGTGGGATACGCAGTATTTT.

V gene TRBV10-3 combines with J gene TRBJ1-6; 7 bases are a match to TRBD1. The CDR3 consists of 16 residues. J was trimmed by 1 base and V by 6 bases; bases with no gene match: 6. The V gene's germline CDR1 is ENHRY and CDR2 SYGVKD. This CDR3 is CAIRDDRDSYNSPLHF. The CDR3 DNA reads TGTGCCATCAGAGACGACAGGGATTCCTATAATTCACCCCTCCACTTT.

V and J are TRBV27 and TRBJ2-7, with TRBD1 matching 8 bases. The junction had 27 bases not matched to a gene; V was cut back by 5 bases and J by 0 bases. The CDR3 length is 22 residues. Germline CDR1 reads MNHEY; CDR2 reads SMNVEV (reference sequence). The CDR3 protein is CASSVSRDRGVFGMRGSYEQYF. The CDR3 region has the DNA TGTGCCAGCAGTGTCTCCCGCGACAGGGGCGTTTTTGGGATGAGGGGCTCCTACGAGCAGTACTTC.